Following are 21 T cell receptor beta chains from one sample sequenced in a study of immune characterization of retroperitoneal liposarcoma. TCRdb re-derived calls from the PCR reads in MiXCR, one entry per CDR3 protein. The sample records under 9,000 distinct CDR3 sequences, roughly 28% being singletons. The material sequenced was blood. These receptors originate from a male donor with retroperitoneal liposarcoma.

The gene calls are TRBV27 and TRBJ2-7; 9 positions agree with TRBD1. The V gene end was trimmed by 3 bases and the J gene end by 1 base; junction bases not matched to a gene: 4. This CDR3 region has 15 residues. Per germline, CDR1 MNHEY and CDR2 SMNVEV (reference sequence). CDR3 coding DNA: TGTGCCAGCAGTTTGAGGGGGACAGGGTCCTACGAGCAGTACTTC. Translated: CASSLRGTGSYEQYF.

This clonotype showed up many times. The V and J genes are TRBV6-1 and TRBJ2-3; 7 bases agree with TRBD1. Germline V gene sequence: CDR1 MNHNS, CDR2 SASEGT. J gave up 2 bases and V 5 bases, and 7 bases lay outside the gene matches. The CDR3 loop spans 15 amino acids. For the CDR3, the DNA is TGTGCCAGCAGTTTCACGGGACAGATCACAGATACGCAGTATTTT. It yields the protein CASSFTGQITDTQYF.

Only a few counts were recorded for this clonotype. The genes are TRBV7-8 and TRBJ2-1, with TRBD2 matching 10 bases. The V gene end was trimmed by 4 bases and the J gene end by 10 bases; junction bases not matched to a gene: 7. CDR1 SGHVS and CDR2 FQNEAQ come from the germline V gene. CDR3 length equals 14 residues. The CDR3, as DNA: TGTGCCAGCAGCTCCGGGACTAGCGTCTACGAGCAGTTCTTC. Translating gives CASSSGTSVYEQFF.

For the CDR3, the DNA is TGTGCCAGCAGTTCGGGGGCGGGAGGGCATGAGACCCAGTACTTC. Amino acid sequence: CASSSGAGGHETQYF. The chain has TRBV27 and TRBJ2-5; 9 positions agree with TRBD2. CDR1 and CDR2 (germline): MNHEY, SMNVEV (reference sequence). Trimming cost V 4 bases and J 5 bases; bases outside gene matches: 8. CDR3 size: 15 residues.

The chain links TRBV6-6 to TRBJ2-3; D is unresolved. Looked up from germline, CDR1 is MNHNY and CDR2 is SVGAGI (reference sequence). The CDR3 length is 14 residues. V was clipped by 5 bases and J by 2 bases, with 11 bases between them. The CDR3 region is CASSDTQHTDTQYF. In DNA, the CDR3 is TGTGCCAGCAGTGACACACAACACACAGATACGCAGTATTTT.

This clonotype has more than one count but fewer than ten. The CDR3 protein is CASSEGQVWASGKNEQYF. Here the CDR3 DNA reads TGTGCCAGCAGTGAAGGTCAGGTGTGGGCTAGCGGGAAGAATGAGCAGTACTTC. The rearrangement links TRBV6-1 to TRBJ2-1, with 9 positions matching TRBD2. The DNA end favors TRBJ2-7, so the J call may be wrong. The CDR3 is made up of 18 amino acids. CDR1 and CDR2 from the germline V gene are MNHNS and SASEGT.

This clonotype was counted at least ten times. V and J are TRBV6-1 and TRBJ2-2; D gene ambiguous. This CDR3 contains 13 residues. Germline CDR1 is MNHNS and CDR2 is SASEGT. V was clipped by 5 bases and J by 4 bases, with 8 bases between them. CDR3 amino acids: CASSNQPTGELFF. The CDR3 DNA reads TGTGCCAGCAGTAATCAACCCACCGGGGAGCTGTTTTTT.

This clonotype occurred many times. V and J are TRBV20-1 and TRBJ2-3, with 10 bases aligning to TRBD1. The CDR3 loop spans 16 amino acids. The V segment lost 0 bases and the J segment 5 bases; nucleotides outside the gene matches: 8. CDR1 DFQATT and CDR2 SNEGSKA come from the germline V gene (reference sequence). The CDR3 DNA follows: TGCAGTGCTAGAGACGGACAGGGGGGCTATGAAGATACGCAGTATTTT. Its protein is CSARDGQGGYEDTQYF.

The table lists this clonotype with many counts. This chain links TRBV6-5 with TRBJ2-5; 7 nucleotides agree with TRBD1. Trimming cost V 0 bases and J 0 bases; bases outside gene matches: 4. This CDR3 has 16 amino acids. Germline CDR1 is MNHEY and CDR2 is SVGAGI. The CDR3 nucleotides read TGTGCCAGCAGTTACTCAGAACAGGGGTACCAAGAGACCCAGTACTTC. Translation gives CASSYSEQGYQETQYF.

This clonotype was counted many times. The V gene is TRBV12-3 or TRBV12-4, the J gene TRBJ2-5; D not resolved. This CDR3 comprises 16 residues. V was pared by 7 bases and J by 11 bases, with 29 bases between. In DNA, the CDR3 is TGTGCCAGCACCCTTGAGCAGCCCCGTACTTACAATGAGCAGTACTTC. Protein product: CASTLEQPRTYNEQYF.

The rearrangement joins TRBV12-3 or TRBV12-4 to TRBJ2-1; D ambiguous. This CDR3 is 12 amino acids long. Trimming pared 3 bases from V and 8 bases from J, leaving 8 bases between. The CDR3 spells CASSFVRHEQFF. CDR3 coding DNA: TGTGCCAGCAGTTTCGTCCGGCATGAGCAGTTCTTC.

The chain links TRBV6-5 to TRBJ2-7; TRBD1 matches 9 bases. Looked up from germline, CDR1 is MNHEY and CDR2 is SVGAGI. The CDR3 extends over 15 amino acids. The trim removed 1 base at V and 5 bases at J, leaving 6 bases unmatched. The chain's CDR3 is CASSYLGTGLHEQYF. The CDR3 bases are TGTGCCAGCAGTTACTTAGGGACAGGGTTGCACGAGCAGTACTTC.

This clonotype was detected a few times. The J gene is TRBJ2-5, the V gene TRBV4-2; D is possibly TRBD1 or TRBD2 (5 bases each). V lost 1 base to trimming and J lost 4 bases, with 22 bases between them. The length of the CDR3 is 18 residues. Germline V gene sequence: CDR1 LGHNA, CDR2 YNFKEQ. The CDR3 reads CASSQGMGPNAGGETQYF. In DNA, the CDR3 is TGTGCCAGCAGCCAAGGTATGGGACCTAATGCTGGGGGAGAGACCCAGTACTTC.

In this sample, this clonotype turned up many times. CDR3 protein: CASSRGQNSNQPQHF. The DNA of the CDR3 is TGTGCCAGCAGTCGAGGGCAGAATAGCAATCAGCCCCAGCATTTT. This sequence joins TRBV6-8 and TRBJ1-5; D unresolved. This CDR3 spans 15 amino acids. CDR1 and CDR2 from the germline V gene are MNHGY and SAAAGT. V lost 5 bases and J 0 bases, leaving 11 bases between the germline ends.

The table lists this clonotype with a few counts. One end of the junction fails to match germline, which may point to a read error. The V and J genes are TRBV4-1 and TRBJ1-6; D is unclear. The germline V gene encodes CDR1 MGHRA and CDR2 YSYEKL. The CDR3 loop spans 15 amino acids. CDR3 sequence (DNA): TGTGCCAGCAGCCAAGATCTAGCCCGCGATTCACCCCTCCACTTT. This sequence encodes CASSQDLARDSPLHF.

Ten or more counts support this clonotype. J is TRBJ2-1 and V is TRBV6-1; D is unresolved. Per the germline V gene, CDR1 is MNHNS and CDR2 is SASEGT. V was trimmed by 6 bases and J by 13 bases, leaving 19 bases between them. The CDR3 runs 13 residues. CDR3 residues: CASSASLQETQFF. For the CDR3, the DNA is TGTGCCAGCAGCGCCTCCCTTCAAGAGACCCAGTTCTTC.

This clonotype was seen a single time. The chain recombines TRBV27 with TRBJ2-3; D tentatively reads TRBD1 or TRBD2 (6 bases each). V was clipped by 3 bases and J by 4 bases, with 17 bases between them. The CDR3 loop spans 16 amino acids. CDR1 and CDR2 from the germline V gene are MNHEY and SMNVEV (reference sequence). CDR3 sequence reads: CASSFSPGGGADTQYF. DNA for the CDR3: TGTGCCAGCAGTTTTTCCCCCGGGGGCGGTGCAGATACGCAGTATTTT.

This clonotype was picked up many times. The CDR3 sequence is CASSQERRRTSTDTQYF. CDR3 DNA sequence: TGCGCCAGCAGCCAAGAGCGGCGAAGGACTAGCACAGATACGCAGTATTTT. The V and J genes are TRBV4-1 and TRBJ2-3, with D possibly being TRBD2 (5 bases). The CDR3 is made up of 17 amino acids. Germline V gene sequence: CDR1 MGHRA, CDR2 YSYEKL. The V gene lost 0 bases and the J gene lost 0 bases, with 13 bases spanning the gap.

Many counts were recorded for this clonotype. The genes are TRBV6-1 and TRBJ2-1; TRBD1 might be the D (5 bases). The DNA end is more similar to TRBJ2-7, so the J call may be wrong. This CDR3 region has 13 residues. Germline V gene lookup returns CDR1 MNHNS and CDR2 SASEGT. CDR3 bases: TGTGCCAGCAATTCCATGTTAAGGGGTGAGCAGTACTTC. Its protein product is CASNSMLRGEQYF.

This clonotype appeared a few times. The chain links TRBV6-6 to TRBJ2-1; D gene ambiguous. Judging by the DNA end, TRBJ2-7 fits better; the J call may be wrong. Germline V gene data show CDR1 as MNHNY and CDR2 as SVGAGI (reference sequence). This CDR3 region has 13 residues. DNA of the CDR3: TGTGCCAGCAGTTACTCGAGGTACTACGAGCAGTACTTC. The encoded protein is CASSYSRYYEQYF.

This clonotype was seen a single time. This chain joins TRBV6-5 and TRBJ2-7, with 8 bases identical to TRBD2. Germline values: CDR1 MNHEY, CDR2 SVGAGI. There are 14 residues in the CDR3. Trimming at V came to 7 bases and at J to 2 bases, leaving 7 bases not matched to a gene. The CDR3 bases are TGTGCCAGCACTCCGACTAGCGACCCCTACGAGCAGTACTTC. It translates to CASTPTSDPYEQYF.